These T cell receptor beta chains were read from a single sample in a study of T-cell reconstitution after alpha-beta-depleted transplantation in children. TCRdb reanalysed the PCR reads using MiXCR and keeps one entry per CDR3 protein. The repertoire holds 450,000 to 600,000 distinct CDR3 sequences, with about 33% as singletons. The source was PBMCs from the stem cell graft donor, collected from the stem cell graft. Receptor source: a human donor who donated a stem cell graft to a child with aplastic anemia. The CDR3 runs from the conserved cysteine through the conserved F or W. The order of the fields is clone size, J gene, D gene, V gene, CDR3 DNA, CDR3 protein. D genes are given only for firm matches. Expanded clones get a size class; other rows say once, few or many, or leave the size out.

clone_size: NA
j_call: TRBJ2-1
d_call: TRBD1
v_call: TRBV6-2/TRBV6-3
cdr3_nt: TGTGCCAGCACCAGGGGGTCTAGACGGTCCTACAATGAGCAGTTCTTC
cdr3_aa: CASTRGSRRSYNEQFF

clone_size: few
j_call: TRBJ1-3
d_call: NA
v_call: TRBV18
cdr3_nt: TGTGCCAGCTCACCAGATATGACTGGAAACACCATATATTTT
cdr3_aa: CASSPDMTGNTIYF

clone_size: NA
j_call: TRBJ2-5
d_call: TRBD1
v_call: TRBV11-3
cdr3_nt: TGTGCCAGCAGCCGACAGGGATTCCAAGAGACCCAGTACTTC
cdr3_aa: CASSRQGFQETQYF

clone_size: few
j_call: TRBJ1-4
d_call: TRBD1
v_call: TRBV28
cdr3_nt: TGTGCCAGCAGTCCCGGGACAGGGGGCTATGAAAAACTGTTTTTT
cdr3_aa: CASSPGTGGYEKLFF

clone_size: NA
j_call: TRBJ2-5
d_call: NA
v_call: TRBV5-4
cdr3_nt: TGTGCCAGCAGCACATCTGGCTTCCAAGAGACCCAGTACTTC
cdr3_aa: CASSTSGFQETQYF

clone_size: NA
j_call: TRBJ1-6
d_call: TRBD1
v_call: TRBV7-9
cdr3_nt: TGTGCCAGCAGCTCGAGGACAGGGGGCGAGGATTCACCCCTCCACTTT
cdr3_aa: CASSSRTGGEDSPLHF

clone_size: NA
j_call: TRBJ2-1
d_call: TRBD2
v_call: TRBV12-3/TRBV12-4
cdr3_nt: TGTGCCAGCAGTTTAGCAAGACTAGCGGGAGGACCCTACAATGAGCAGTTCTTC
cdr3_aa: CASSLARLAGGPYNEQFF

clone_size: few
j_call: TRBJ2-1
d_call: NA
v_call: TRBV20-1
cdr3_nt: TGCAGTGCTAGGTGGCTAGCGCGATACAATGAGCAGTTCTTC
cdr3_aa: CSARWLARYNEQFF

clone_size: once
j_call: TRBJ2-3
d_call: NA
v_call: TRBV29-1
cdr3_nt: TGCAGCGGTCGACTACAGGGTCGGACTAGCACAGATACGCAGTATTTT
cdr3_aa: CSGRLQGRTSTDTQYF

clone_size: NA
j_call: TRBJ2-5
d_call: TRBD2
v_call: TRBV7-8
cdr3_nt: TGTGCCAGCAGCTTAGCGGCTAGCGGGGGGGAGACCCAGTACTTC
cdr3_aa: CASSLAASGGETQYF

clone_size: NA
j_call: TRBJ2-3
d_call: TRBD2
v_call: TRBV12-3/TRBV12-4
cdr3_nt: TGTGCCAGCACCAGCAGGGAGGGAACAGATACGCAGTATTTT
cdr3_aa: CASTSREGTDTQYF

clone_size: NA
j_call: TRBJ2-7
d_call: TRBD2
v_call: TRBV20-1
cdr3_nt: TGCAGTGCTAGAGATAGCGGGAGGATCAGCGAGCAGTACTTC
cdr3_aa: CSARDSGRISEQYF

clone_size: few
j_call: TRBJ2-5
d_call: TRBD2
v_call: TRBV30
cdr3_nt: TGTGCCTGGAGTGGAACCTGGGACCGACACGGACTAGCGGGAGGGGCCCGAACCCAGTACTTC
cdr3_aa: CAWSGTWDRHGLAGGARTQYF

clone_size: few
j_call: TRBJ2-1
d_call: NA
v_call: TRBV5-1
cdr3_nt: TGCGCCAGCAGCTGGCGACAGCAGGGTTACAATGAGCAGTTCTTC
cdr3_aa: CASSWRQQGYNEQFF

clone_size: NA
j_call: TRBJ2-3
d_call: NA
v_call: TRBV6-2/TRBV6-3
cdr3_nt: TGTGCCAGCAGTTACTCGGGACGGGAGACAGATACGCAGTATTTT
cdr3_aa: CASSYSGRETDTQYF

clone_size: few
j_call: TRBJ1-1
d_call: NA
v_call: TRBV20-1
cdr3_nt: TGCAGTGCTAGAGCAACGGGGGGCACTGAAGCTTTCTTT
cdr3_aa: CSARATGGTEAFF

clone_size: few
j_call: TRBJ1-2
d_call: TRBD1
v_call: TRBV24-1
cdr3_nt: TGTGCCACCAGTGACCCGGGACAGGGGCCGATGGGCTACACCTTC
cdr3_aa: CATSDPGQGPMGYTF

clone_size: NA
j_call: TRBJ2-7
d_call: TRBD2
v_call: TRBV7-8
cdr3_nt: TGTGCCAGCAGCTTAGCGGGACTATCCGAGCAGTACTTC
cdr3_aa: CASSLAGLSEQYF

clone_size: NA
j_call: TRBJ1-2
d_call: TRBD1
v_call: TRBV7-9
cdr3_nt: TGTGCCAGCAGCGTCACAGGGGGCGCGATCGACTATGGCTACACCTTC
cdr3_aa: CASSVTGGAIDYGYTF

clone_size: many
j_call: TRBJ1-5
d_call: NA
v_call: TRBV4-3
cdr3_nt: TGCGCCAGCAGCCAAGATATGGGGCGGAATCAGCCCCAGCATTTT
cdr3_aa: CASSQDMGRNQPQHF

clone_size: NA
j_call: TRBJ1-3
d_call: NA
v_call: TRBV9
cdr3_nt: TGTGCCAGCAGCGTAGATTCCCGAAAAGCCTCTGGAAACACCATATATTTT
cdr3_aa: CASSVDSRKASGNTIYF

clone_size: once
j_call: TRBJ1-1
d_call: NA
v_call: TRBV5-1
cdr3_nt: TGCGCCAGCAGCCCGGGGGACCAGGGAAGGGAAGCTTTCTTT
cdr3_aa: CASSPGDQGREAFF

clone_size: NA
j_call: TRBJ2-1
d_call: NA
v_call: TRBV28
cdr3_nt: TGTGCCAGCAGTTTCGTTGGGGGCGGTAAGAACAATGAGCAGTTCTTC
cdr3_aa: CASSFVGGGKNNEQFF

clone_size: NA
j_call: TRBJ1-3
d_call: TRBD1
v_call: TRBV12-3/TRBV12-4
cdr3_nt: TGTGCCAGCAGGGGGGACAGCTCTGGAAACACCATATATTTT
cdr3_aa: CASRGDSSGNTIYF

clone_size: NA
j_call: TRBJ2-7
d_call: NA
v_call: TRBV30
cdr3_nt: TGTGCCTGGAGGGACAGTACCCGCGACTACGAGCAGTACTTC
cdr3_aa: CAWRDSTRDYEQYF